This is a list of T cell receptor beta chains from one sample in a study of human T cells and chemical hapten exposure. TCRdb processed the RACE reads anew with MiXCR; each CDR3 protein has one entry. The sample shows more than 250,000 distinct CDR3 sequences, approximately 8.4% of them seen only once. The sample here was whole blood, taken in connection with sensitization to the hapten diphenylcyclopropenone (DPC). The receptors shown here come from a woman aged 40 to 55 with alopecia areata. Some clones in this sample may be carry-over from other donors' samples. The CDR3 runs from the conserved cysteine through the conserved F or W. The D gene is left open where the match is weak. Size values are once, few and many counts, or a class for expanded clones, and some rows have none.

abundance,v_gene,j_gene,d_gene,CDR3nt,CDR3aa
few,TRBV29-1,TRBJ1-1,-,TGCAGCGTTGGACCGGAGAACACTGAAGCTTTCTTT,CSVGPENTEAFF
-,TRBV27,TRBJ2-1,TRBD2,TGTGCCAGCAGCTTAGCGGGGAAGGTCAATGAGCAGTTCTTC,CASSLAGKVNEQFF
few,TRBV4-1,TRBJ2-5,-,TGCGCCAGCAGCCAAGATCGGGGTCGTCAGGGAGAGACCCAGTACTTC,CASSQDRGRQGETQYF
few,TRBV6-5,TRBJ2-7,TRBD1,TGTGCCAGCAGTGGGACAGGGGGCATCTACGAGCAGTACTTC,CASSGTGGIYEQYF
many,TRBV28,TRBJ2-1,-,TGTGCCAGCAGTACCTCGTGGCCGAAACCCAACAATGAGCAGTTCTTC,CASSTSWPKPNNEQFF
many,TRBV20-1,TRBJ2-5,-,TGCAGTGCGAACGAGCCCTCCCAGTACTTC,CSANEPSQYF
few,TRBV20-1,TRBJ2-7,-,TGCAGTGCTAGCCCTTACGAGCAGTACTTC,CSASPYEQYF
few,TRBV28,TRBJ2-7,TRBD1,TGTGCCAGCAGTTTTCGGACAGGGGCTTCCGAGCAGTACTTC,CASSFRTGASEQYF
-,TRBV28,TRBJ1-4,-,TGTGCCAGCAGTTCCCCCCCGGCACACACAGCAACTAATGAAAAACTGTTTTTT,CASSSPPAHTATNEKLFF
-,TRBV2,TRBJ2-7,-,TGTGCCGGGAGGGCAGCCGTACGAGGGGGAGAGCAGTACTTC,CAGRAAVRGGEQYF
many,TRBV20-1,TRBJ2-1,TRBD2,TGCAGTGCGAAGAACGGGGGGGCGGGCTACAATGAGCAGTTCTTC,CSAKNGGAGYNEQFF
few,TRBV14,TRBJ2-1,TRBD2,TGTGCCAGCAGTCCTTTAGCGGGATTTTCCTACAATGAGCAGTTCTTC,CASSPLAGFSYNEQFF
once,TRBV4-1,TRBJ2-7,-,TGCGCCAGCAGCCAGACAATGGTACGGGGGCCCGCCGAGCAGTACTTC,CASSQTMVRGPAEQYF
-,TRBV20-1,TRBJ1-3,-,TGCAGTGCTAAAGGGACATCATCTGGAAACACCATATATTTT,CSAKGTSSGNTIYF
few,TRBV7-2,TRBJ1-2,-,TGTGCCAGCAGCTTAGGGTCGGCAGGGTATGGCTACACCTTC,CASSLGSAGYGYTF
-,TRBV6-6,TRBJ1-5,-,TGTGCCAGCAGTACGCCCAGGGGAAGTGCGGGCAATCAGCCCCAGCATTTT,CASSTPRGSAGNQPQHF
few,TRBV10-3,TRBJ2-5,TRBD1,TGTGCCACGTCGACAGGGGATGAGGAGACCCAGTACTTC,CATSTGDEETQYF
many,TRBV4-1,TRBJ1-1,-,TGCGCCAGCAGCCAAGGTAGATTGACTGAAGCTTTCTTT,CASSQGRLTEAFF
few,TRBV7-3,TRBJ1-1,-,TGTGCCAGCAGTTACCATGGCACTGAAGCTTTCTTT,CASSYHGTEAFF
-,TRBV7-9,TRBJ2-5,-,TGTGCCAGCAGCTTATTAACGGGGGAGACCCAGTACTTC,CASSLLTGETQYF
many,TRBV7-2,TRBJ1-1,-,TGTGCCAGCAGCCCTTACCTGACCACTGAAGCTTTCTTT,CASSPYLTTEAFF
few,TRBV5-4,TRBJ2-3,-,TGTGCCAGCAGCTTGGGAAAGGGGTTGTCTACAGATACGCAGTATTTT,CASSLGKGLSTDTQYF
few,TRBV12-3/TRBV12-4,TRBJ2-7,-,TGTGCCAGCAGTTCACTGAATGGGCAGGCTCCATCCTACGAGCAGTACTTC,CASSSLNGQAPSYEQYF